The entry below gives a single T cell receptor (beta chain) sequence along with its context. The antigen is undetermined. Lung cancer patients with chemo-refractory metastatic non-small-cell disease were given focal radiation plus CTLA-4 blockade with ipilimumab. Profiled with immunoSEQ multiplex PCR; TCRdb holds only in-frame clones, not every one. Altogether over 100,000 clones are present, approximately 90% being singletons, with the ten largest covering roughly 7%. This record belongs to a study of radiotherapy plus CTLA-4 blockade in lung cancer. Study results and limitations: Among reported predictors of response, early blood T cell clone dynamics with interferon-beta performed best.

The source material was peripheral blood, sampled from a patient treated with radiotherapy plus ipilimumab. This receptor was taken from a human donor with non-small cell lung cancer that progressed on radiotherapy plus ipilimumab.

CDR3 protein: CASSRWEGEQYF. The CDR3 nucleotides are TGTGCCAGCAGCCGGTGGGAGGGGGAGCAGTACTTC. J is TRBJ2-7 and V is TRBV7-2; 7 positions agree with TRBD2. The CDR3 extends over 12 amino acids. V was clipped by 5 bases and J by 7 bases; unmatched bases: 5. In germline, CDR1 is SGHTA, CDR2 FQGNSA.